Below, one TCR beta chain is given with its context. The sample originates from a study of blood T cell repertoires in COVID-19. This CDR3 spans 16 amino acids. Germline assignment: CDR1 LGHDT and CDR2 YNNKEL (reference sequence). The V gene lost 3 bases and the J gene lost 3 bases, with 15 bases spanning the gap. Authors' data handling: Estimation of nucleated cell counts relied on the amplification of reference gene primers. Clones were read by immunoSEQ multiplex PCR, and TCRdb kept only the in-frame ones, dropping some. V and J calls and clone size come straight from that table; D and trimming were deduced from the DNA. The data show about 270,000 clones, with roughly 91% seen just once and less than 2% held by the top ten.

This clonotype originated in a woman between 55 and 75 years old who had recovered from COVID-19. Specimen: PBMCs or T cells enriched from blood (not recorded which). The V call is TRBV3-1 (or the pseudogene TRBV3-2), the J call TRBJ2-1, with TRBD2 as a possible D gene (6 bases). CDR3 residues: CASSHISGAFYNEQFF. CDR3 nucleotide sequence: TGTGCCAGCAGCCATATTAGCGGAGCCTTCTACAATGAGCAGTTCTTC.